Listed here is a single T cell receptor beta chain. This sample was included in a study of memory CD4+ T cells and cytomegalovirus serostatus. Study-level background: This sample comes from healthy Belgian adults, 9 CMV seropositive, about 23 seronegative.

Single viable CD3+CD4+CD8-CD45RO+ cells were sorted as the memory CD4+ T cells. The CDR3 runs to 16 residues. Trimming cost V 1 base and J 4 bases, with 16 bases left between them. In germline, CDR1 is SNHLY, CDR2 FYNNEI. The protocol was immunoSEQ multiplex PCR, while the TCRdb copy is restricted to in-frame clones and leaves out a portion. The sample holds about 50,000 clones, 60% to 80% seen once. The TCR was taken from an adult in good health and CMV-seronegative. The sample consisted of memory CD4+ T cells from blood. The J gene is TRBJ1-1, the V gene TRBV2, with a tentative D call TRBD1 (5 bases). The CDR3 protein is CASSEGFGGGITEAFF. CDR3 nucleotides: TGTGCCAGCAGTGAAGGTTTCGGGGGAGGAATCACTGAAGCTTTCTTT.